The 15 T cell receptor beta chains listed next were all sequenced from one sample in a study of T cell responses to AZD1222 COVID-19 vaccine. Assay used: immunoSEQ multiplex PCR; TCRdb lists only in-frame clones, some missing. Here the sample spans approximately 88,000 clones, 70% to 90% being singletons. The sample here was peripheral blood, taken 28 days after the second AZD1222 dose. The receptors derive from an adult who received the AZD1222 COVID-19 vaccine.

The CDR3, as DNA: TGTGCCAGCACCGAGGGTTTACCTAATGAAAAACTGTTTTTT. It encodes CASTEGLPNEKLFF. The V and J genes are TRBV6-6 and TRBJ1-4, with no clear D. V gave up 7 bases and J gave up 3 bases, with 12 bases separating them. Germline V gene lookup returns CDR1 MNHNY and CDR2 SVGAGI (reference sequence). CDR3 length: 14 residues.

A few counts support this clone. The genes are TRBV10-3 and TRBJ1-2, with D unclear. CDR3 length equals 15 residues. Germline V gives CDR1 ENHRY, CDR2 SYGVKD. V lost 0 bases and J lost 2, with 10 bases in between. CDR3: CAISESSSSNYGYTF. CDR3 DNA: TGTGCCATCAGTGAGTCAAGCAGCTCGAACTATGGCTACACCTTC.

The chain employs TRBV3-1 (or the pseudogene TRBV3-2) and TRBJ2-4; D might be TRBD1 (5 bases). Germline V lookup: CDR1 LGHDT, CDR2 YNNKEL (reference sequence). V was trimmed by 3 bases and J by 0 bases, leaving 27 bases between them. CDR3 length: 21 residues. The DNA of the CDR3 is TGTGCCAGCAGCCAGGGGCCCCTACAGGCCGGTGGTCAACTAGCCAAAAACATTCAGTACTTC. Translation gives CASSQGPLQAGGQLAKNIQYF.

The J gene is TRBJ1-2, the V gene TRBV18; D not certain. The CDR3 runs to 12 residues. Deletions cut 3 bases from V and 10 bases from J, with 12 bases between. Looked up from germline, CDR1 is KGHSH and CDR2 is LQKENI. The CDR3 loop is CASSPRLTDYTF. CDR3 sequence (DNA): TGTGCCAGCTCACCGCGATTAACGGACTACACCTTC.

This clone was seen only once. V gene TRBV5-1 combines with J gene TRBJ2-5, with TRBD2 matching 7 bases. V was clipped by 6 bases and J by 5 bases; unmatched bases: 13. Germline V gene sequence: CDR1 SGHRS, CDR2 YFSETQ. The CDR3 extends over 15 amino acids. CDR3 in amino acids: CASNPWGGVAETQYF. The CDR3 region has the DNA TGCGCCAGCAACCCCTGGGGAGGGGTGGCGGAGACCCAGTACTTC.

This rearrangement joins TRBV19 to TRBJ1-5; 7 positions agree with TRBD1. V gave up 6 bases and J gave up 5 bases; unmatched junction bases: 7. Germline V gene lookup returns CDR1 LNHDA and CDR2 SQIVND (reference sequence). This CDR3 contains 14 residues. Here the CDR3 reads CASSLRQGHQPQHF. DNA for the CDR3: TGTGCCAGTAGCCTCAGACAGGGACATCAGCCCCAGCATTTT.

The genes are TRBV6-1 and TRBJ1-3; 12 nucleotides align to TRBD1. CDR1 is MNHNS and CDR2 is SASEGT in the germline V gene. V gave up 0 bases and J gave up 1 base; unmatched junction bases: 10. The CDR3 runs to 20 residues. The CDR3 DNA reads TGTGCCAGCAGTGAAGCCCTCGGGACAGGGGGCTCCACGTCTGGAAACACCATATATTTT. Its translation: CASSEALGTGGSTSGNTIYF.

In this sample, this clone turned up once. The chain joins TRBV6-5 to TRBJ2-1; 10 bases fit TRBD1. The CDR3 has 14 amino acids. Looked up from germline, CDR1 is MNHEY and CDR2 is SVGAGI. V lost 5 bases, J lost 7 bases, and 5 bases stayed unmatched. The CDR3 here is CASSLWDRGNEQFF. CDR3 coding DNA: TGTGCCAGCAGTCTCTGGGACAGGGGAAATGAGCAGTTCTTC.

The chain carries TRBV5-6 and TRBJ2-1; possible D gene TRBD2, 6 bases. CDR3 length: 16 amino acids. In germline, CDR1 is SGHDT, CDR2 YYEEEE. Trimming removed 5 bases at V and 0 bases at J, with 15 bases between. CDR3 loop: CASRAGTDSSYNEQFF. Here the CDR3 DNA reads TGTGCCAGCAGGGCGGGGACGGACTCCTCCTACAATGAGCAGTTCTTC.

The chain is built from TRBV19 and TRBJ1-2, with D maybe TRBD1 (5 bases). Per germline, CDR1 LNHDA and CDR2 SQIVND (reference sequence). The CDR3 extends over 16 amino acids. Trimming removed 1 base from V and 4 bases from J, with 16 bases in between. The DNA for the CDR3 is TGTGCCAGTAGTATAGCCCCCGGGACTGAGGGCTATGGCTACACCTTC. This codes for CASSIAPGTEGYGYTF.

This clone was found a few times. The chain couples TRBV5-1 to TRBJ2-7; 9 bases map to TRBD2. This CDR3 contains 14 residues. Germline-derived CDR1 and CDR2 are SGHRS and YFSETQ. V was clipped by 3 bases and J by 6 bases; unmatched bases: 7. The CDR3 DNA reads as TGCGCCAGCAGCTCGGGGACTAGCACCATCGAGCAGTACTTC. Translating it yields CASSSGTSTIEQYF.

The rearrangement uses TRBV4-2 and TRBJ1-2; D is perhaps TRBD1 (6 bases). CDR1 is LGHNA, CDR2 YNFKEQ, per germline. CDR3 length: 16 amino acids. The V gene lost 7 bases and the J gene lost 0 bases, with 18 bases spanning the gap. CDR3 coding DNA: TGTGCCAGCACCAATCAGGCCAGACAGGCTAACTATGGCTACACCTTC. This encodes CASTNQARQANYGYTF.

The gene calls are TRBV18 and TRBJ2-7, with no clear D. CDR3 size: 13 residues. V lost 3 bases to trimming and J lost 2 bases, with 8 bases between them. Per germline, CDR1 KGHSH and CDR2 LQKENI. The CDR3 bases are TGTGCCAGCTCACCGGCCCATACCTACGAGCAGTACTTC. This encodes CASSPAHTYEQYF.

The rearrangement uses TRBV6-5 and TRBJ1-5; the D gene is possibly TRBD1 (6 bases). The V and J ends lost 6 bases and 5 bases respectively, with 14 bases between them. The CDR3 length is 14 residues. From germline, CDR1 is MNHEY and CDR2 SVGAGI. CDR3 bases: TGTGCCAGCAGGGGTCTGGACAGCGATCAGCCCCAGCATTTT. Translation: CASRGLDSDQPQHF.

The CDR3 sequence is CASSQDDRGIQYF. DNA for the CDR3: TGTGCCAGCAGCCAAGACGACAGAGGGATTCAGTACTTC. The V gene is TRBV3-1 (or the pseudogene TRBV3-2), the J gene TRBJ2-4; D possibly uses TRBD1 or TRBD2 (5 bases each). V shed 0 bases and J shed 10 bases, with 10 bases lying between them. The CDR3 consists of 13 residues. The V gene's germline CDR1 is LGHDT and CDR2 YNNKEL (reference sequence).